This is a list of T cell receptor beta chains from one sample in a study of blood T cell repertoires in COVID-19. The protocol was immunoSEQ multiplex PCR, while the TCRdb copy is restricted to in-frame clones and leaves out a portion. Found here are some 98,000 clones, approximately 79% of them singletons; the top ten hold approximately 11%. The sequencing sample was made of peripheral blood. These receptors came from a man aged 70 or older with active or convalescent COVID-19. Both conserved end residues are part of each CDR3. The order of the fields is CDR3 DNA, CDR3 protein, V gene, J gene, D gene, clone size. D genes are given only for firm matches. Not all rows give a size; the values are once, few, many and, for expanded clones, a class.

CDR3nt: TGTGCCAGCAGTTTTCGGGACATAGGGACCACTGAAGCTTTCTTT
CDR3aa: CASSFRDIGTTEAFF
v_gene: TRBV27
j_gene: TRBJ1-1
d_gene: NA
abundance: NA

CDR3nt: TGTGCCAGCAGCTTCGGGTTAGCGGAGGCCTACGAGCAGTACTTC
CDR3aa: CASSFGLAEAYEQYF
v_gene: TRBV5-4
j_gene: TRBJ2-7
d_gene: NA
abundance: few

CDR3nt: TGTGCCACAAACGGACAGGACAATGAGCAGTTCTTC
CDR3aa: CATNGQDNEQFF
v_gene: TRBV10-3
j_gene: TRBJ2-1
d_gene: TRBD1
abundance: NA

CDR3nt: TGTGCCAGCAGCGTAGGAGGGGGCCCCTACGAGCAGTACTTC
CDR3aa: CASSVGGGPYEQYF
v_gene: TRBV9
j_gene: TRBJ2-7
d_gene: TRBD1
abundance: NA

CDR3nt: TGTGCCAGCAGCTTGGGCGGGACAGGGTCAACCTACGAGCAGTACTTC
CDR3aa: CASSLGGTGSTYEQYF
v_gene: TRBV5-4
j_gene: TRBJ2-7
d_gene: TRBD1
abundance: NA

CDR3nt: TGTGCCAGCAGCTTATACGGTCGCACGCAGTATTTT
CDR3aa: CASSLYGRTQYF
v_gene: TRBV11-1
j_gene: TRBJ2-3
d_gene: NA
abundance: NA

CDR3nt: TGTGCCAGCAGCAAAGAGTGGGACAAGGGTAGGAAAGGGTTTGCTAATGAAAAACTGTTTTTT
CDR3aa: CASSKEWDKGRKGFANEKLFF
v_gene: TRBV21-1
j_gene: TRBJ1-4
d_gene: NA
abundance: NA

CDR3nt: TGTGCCATCAGTGAGGTGGGACAGCTCTACGAGCAGTACTTC
CDR3aa: CAISEVGQLYEQYF
v_gene: TRBV10-3
j_gene: TRBJ2-7
d_gene: TRBD1
abundance: NA

CDR3nt: TGTGCCAGCAGCCCCCGACAGGGGGGGAATGAGCAGTTCTTC
CDR3aa: CASSPRQGGNEQFF
v_gene: TRBV7-3
j_gene: TRBJ2-1
d_gene: TRBD1
abundance: NA

CDR3nt: TGTGCCAGCCAAGGACAGGTCCATGGCTACACCTTC
CDR3aa: CASQGQVHGYTF
v_gene: TRBV2
j_gene: TRBJ1-2
d_gene: TRBD1
abundance: once

CDR3nt: TGTGCCAGTAGTCCTTACAGGGCTCCTAGCACAGATACGCAGTATTTT
CDR3aa: CASSPYRAPSTDTQYF
v_gene: TRBV19
j_gene: TRBJ2-3
d_gene: NA
abundance: NA

CDR3nt: TGTGCCAGCAGCCCTCGGTCAACTAATGAAAAACTGTTTTTT
CDR3aa: CASSPRSTNEKLFF
v_gene: TRBV7-2
j_gene: TRBJ1-4
d_gene: NA
abundance: NA

CDR3nt: TGCGCCAGCAGTATCCTTAACTCTGGGGCCAACGTCCTGACTTTC
CDR3aa: CASSILNSGANVLTF
v_gene: TRBV5-1
j_gene: TRBJ2-6
d_gene: NA
abundance: NA

CDR3nt: TGTGCCAGCAGAGGTCGCGGAACTAACTATGGCTACACCTTC
CDR3aa: CASRGRGTNYGYTF
v_gene: TRBV2
j_gene: TRBJ1-2
d_gene: NA
abundance: NA

CDR3nt: TGTGCCTGGAGTCAAAAGAGGCCAAGAGCTGAAGCTTTCTTT
CDR3aa: CAWSQKRPRAEAFF
v_gene: TRBV30
j_gene: TRBJ1-1
d_gene: NA
abundance: NA

CDR3nt: TGCGCCAGCAGCCCCAATCGCGGGGAGCAAGAGACCCAGTACTTC
CDR3aa: CASSPNRGEQETQYF
v_gene: TRBV4-3
j_gene: TRBJ2-5
d_gene: NA
abundance: NA

CDR3nt: TGTGCCAGCAGTTTTATCTTGAGGTATGGCTACACCTTC
CDR3aa: CASSFILRYGYTF
v_gene: TRBV12-3/TRBV12-4
j_gene: TRBJ1-2
d_gene: NA
abundance: NA

CDR3nt: TGTGCCAGCAGTCGCAGGGAACCCACTGAAGCTTTCTTT
CDR3aa: CASSRREPTEAFF
v_gene: TRBV27
j_gene: TRBJ1-1
d_gene: NA
abundance: NA

CDR3nt: TGCGCCAGCAGTCAATCGAGGGCAGGCCGCTTCCTCTCTGGGGCCAACGTCCTGACTTTC
CDR3aa: CASSQSRAGRFLSGANVLTF
v_gene: TRBV23-1
j_gene: TRBJ2-6
d_gene: NA
abundance: once

CDR3nt: TGTGCCAGCAGTCTCTCCGGGGCCAACGTCCTGACTTTC
CDR3aa: CASSLSGANVLTF
v_gene: TRBV12-3/TRBV12-4
j_gene: TRBJ2-6
d_gene: NA
abundance: few

CDR3nt: TGTGCCATCAGACCACCAGCTAACTATGGCTACACCTTC
CDR3aa: CAIRPPANYGYTF
v_gene: TRBV10-3
j_gene: TRBJ1-2
d_gene: NA
abundance: NA

CDR3nt: TGTGCCAGCTCATCCCTGGGAGCAACTAATGAAAAACTGTTTTTT
CDR3aa: CASSSLGATNEKLFF
v_gene: TRBV18
j_gene: TRBJ1-4
d_gene: NA
abundance: NA

CDR3nt: TGTGCCAGCAGCTTGTTTCGCAGGGAAGGCTACGAGCAGTACTTC
CDR3aa: CASSLFRREGYEQYF
v_gene: TRBV5-6
j_gene: TRBJ2-7
d_gene: NA
abundance: few

CDR3nt: TGTGCCACCAGTGGTGCCGGGACAGGTAACACCGGGGAGCTGTTTTTT
CDR3aa: CATSGAGTGNTGELFF
v_gene: TRBV24-1
j_gene: TRBJ2-2
d_gene: TRBD1
abundance: NA

CDR3nt: TGTGCCAGCAGTTACAACTATGGGGCCAACGTCCTGACTTTC
CDR3aa: CASSYNYGANVLTF
v_gene: TRBV6-5
j_gene: TRBJ2-6
d_gene: NA
abundance: NA

CDR3nt: TGTGCCAGCAGCTTAGGACTAGCGGGGACTTATGGGGGAACAGATACGCAGTATTTT
CDR3aa: CASSLGLAGTYGGTDTQYF
v_gene: TRBV7-9
j_gene: TRBJ2-3
d_gene: TRBD2
abundance: NA

CDR3nt: TGTGCCAGCAGCCGAAAGACAGGCCCTAATAATTCACCCCTCCACTTT
CDR3aa: CASSRKTGPNNSPLHF
v_gene: TRBV3-1/TRBV3-2
j_gene: TRBJ1-6
d_gene: NA
abundance: NA

CDR3nt: TGTGCCAGCAGCTTCGTGACAGGTGGGGGAGATACGCAGTATTTT
CDR3aa: CASSFVTGGGDTQYF
v_gene: TRBV7-9
j_gene: TRBJ2-3
d_gene: NA
abundance: NA

CDR3nt: TGTGCCAGCAGCCCAACAGCTAACTATGGCTACACCTTC
CDR3aa: CASSPTANYGYTF
v_gene: TRBV3-1/TRBV3-2
j_gene: TRBJ1-2
d_gene: NA
abundance: NA

CDR3nt: TGTGCCAGCAGCCCCCCAGGTCTGAGCTCCTACAATGAGCAGTTCTTC
CDR3aa: CASSPPGLSSYNEQFF
v_gene: TRBV21-1
j_gene: TRBJ2-1
d_gene: NA
abundance: NA

CDR3nt: TGTGCCAGCAGTTATTCCCCGGCGGATAACACTGAAGCTTTCTTT
CDR3aa: CASSYSPADNTEAFF
v_gene: TRBV6-5
j_gene: TRBJ1-1
d_gene: NA
abundance: NA

CDR3nt: TGTGCCAGCAGACCCCTTAGACAAACTGAAGCTTTCTTT
CDR3aa: CASRPLRQTEAFF
v_gene: TRBV12-3/TRBV12-4
j_gene: TRBJ1-1
d_gene: NA
abundance: NA

CDR3nt: TGTGCCAGCAGCCAATTAAGGACAGGGGGCATGAACACTGAAGCTTTCTTT
CDR3aa: CASSQLRTGGMNTEAFF
v_gene: TRBV3-1/TRBV3-2
j_gene: TRBJ1-1
d_gene: TRBD1
abundance: NA

CDR3nt: TGTGCCACCAGCAGATCCATTGGGGGCGGTCAGCCCCAGCATTTT
CDR3aa: CATSRSIGGGQPQHF
v_gene: TRBV15
j_gene: TRBJ1-5
d_gene: NA
abundance: NA

CDR3nt: TGCGCCAGCAGGACGACTAGTGAAGAAGTGCAGTTCTTC
CDR3aa: CASRTTSEEVQFF
v_gene: TRBV10-2
j_gene: TRBJ2-1
d_gene: NA
abundance: NA

CDR3nt: TGTGCCAGCAGCGAGGAGGGGTTTGATTCACCCCTCCACTTT
CDR3aa: CASSEEGFDSPLHF
v_gene: TRBV7-9
j_gene: TRBJ1-6
d_gene: NA
abundance: NA

CDR3nt: TGCGCCAGCAGCCCGAGGGGGACAGTGAATGTCGGGGAGCTGTTTTTT
CDR3aa: CASSPRGTVNVGELFF
v_gene: TRBV5-1
j_gene: TRBJ2-2
d_gene: TRBD1
abundance: NA

CDR3nt: TGTGCCAGCAGCTTTCCTGGAGGCTCCTACAATGAGCAGTTCTTC
CDR3aa: CASSFPGGSYNEQFF
v_gene: TRBV7-9
j_gene: TRBJ2-1
d_gene: NA
abundance: NA

CDR3nt: TGTGCCAGCAGCTTTGGACTGGATACGCAGTATTTT
CDR3aa: CASSFGLDTQYF
v_gene: TRBV11-3
j_gene: TRBJ2-3
d_gene: NA
abundance: once

CDR3nt: TGCGCCAGCAGCATAGAAGGGAGGAGCTCCTACGAGCAGTACTTC
CDR3aa: CASSIEGRSSYEQYF
v_gene: TRBV5-1
j_gene: TRBJ2-7
d_gene: NA
abundance: NA

CDR3nt: TGTGCCAGTAGTTTTAGCGGCACAGATACGCAGTATTTT
CDR3aa: CASSFSGTDTQYF
v_gene: TRBV19
j_gene: TRBJ2-3
d_gene: NA
abundance: NA

CDR3nt: TGTGCCAGCAGTTTACCCGGGGGAAACACCATATATTTT
CDR3aa: CASSLPGGNTIYF
v_gene: TRBV12-3/TRBV12-4
j_gene: TRBJ1-3
d_gene: NA
abundance: NA

CDR3nt: TGTGCCAGCAGTGAAGTATTCAATCAGCCCCAGCATTTT
CDR3aa: CASSEVFNQPQHF
v_gene: TRBV6-1
j_gene: TRBJ1-5
d_gene: NA
abundance: NA

CDR3nt: TGCAGCGTGAGCCAAGGGACAGGCCAAGAGACCCAGTACTTC
CDR3aa: CSVSQGTGQETQYF
v_gene: TRBV29-1
j_gene: TRBJ2-5
d_gene: TRBD1
abundance: NA

CDR3nt: TGCGCCAGCAGACAAGGACTAGCGGGGGCCTACGAGCAGTACTTC
CDR3aa: CASRQGLAGAYEQYF
v_gene: TRBV4-1
j_gene: TRBJ2-7
d_gene: TRBD2
abundance: NA

CDR3nt: TGTGCCAGCTCCCCTATGGACGGGATGAACACTGAAGCTTTCTTT
CDR3aa: CASSPMDGMNTEAFF
v_gene: TRBV18
j_gene: TRBJ1-1
d_gene: NA
abundance: NA

CDR3nt: TGTGCCAGCAGTTCCATTAGTGCAATCAATCAGCCCCAGCATTTT
CDR3aa: CASSSISAINQPQHF
v_gene: TRBV6-5
j_gene: TRBJ1-5
d_gene: NA
abundance: NA

CDR3nt: TGTGCCAGCAGTGACGGACTAGCGGGGGGGAATGAGCAGTTCTTC
CDR3aa: CASSDGLAGGNEQFF
v_gene: TRBV6-1
j_gene: TRBJ2-1
d_gene: TRBD2
abundance: NA